Below, one TCR beta chain is given with its context. TCRdb recomputed calls from the reads with MiXCR, one row per CDR3 protein. The sample holds about 360,000 distinct CDR3 sequences, roughly 20% seen once. The length of the CDR3 is 14 residues. V was cut by 4 bases and J by 3 bases, with 10 bases left in between. The V gene's germline CDR1 is SGHVS and CDR2 FQNEAQ. The record originates from a study of T cell repertoires in cytomegalovirus infection. In the study overall: It was the public TCR beta signatures that indicated both CMV infection and matching HLA type.

This TCR was sampled from a human donor in good health (CMV status not recorded). Some clones in this sample may be carry-over from other donors' samples. V gene TRBV7-8 combines with J gene TRBJ1-3; a possible D gene is TRBD1 (6 bases). Sequenced input: PBMCs. The CDR3 nucleotides are TGTGCCAGCAGCTCTAACAGGGTTGGAAACACCATATATTTT. Translation: CASSSNRVGNTIYF.